This TCR beta chain was profiled in a study of blood T cell repertoires in COVID-19. Background on the study: Spain, Italy and the United States supplied samples that represented acute and convalescent COVID-19. In each case, the material was cDNA or gDNA derived from T cells, B-cell-depleted T cells, or PBMCs.

This clone turned up a few times. Data came from immunoSEQ multiplex PCR; TCRdb stores just in-frame clones and leaves some out. The sample has tens of thousands of clones; just over 85% are singletons. V was clipped by 3 bases and J by 8 bases, with 19 bases between them. Germline CDR1 is SGHTA and CDR2 is FQGNSA. CDR3 length: 16 amino acids. The chain links TRBV7-2 to TRBJ1-4; possible D gene TRBD1, 6 bases. The source material was peripheral blood. The receptor was derived from a woman older than 75 with acute or convalescent COVID-19. This CDR3 reads CASSLQQGSLLEKLFF. The CDR3 bases are TGTGCCAGCAGCTTGCAACAGGGATCACTACTGGAAAAACTGTTTTTT.